This T cell receptor beta chain comes out of a study of T cell changes during pregnancy in multiple sclerosis. Clones were read by immunoSEQ multiplex PCR, and TCRdb kept only the in-frame ones, dropping some. The table has 25,000 to 35,000 clones, nearly 90% seen once. This specimen consisted of CD8+ T cells from peripheral blood mononuclear cells, obtained in the second trimester of pregnancy. This sequence originates from a female donor with multiple sclerosis, enrolled in a pregnancy study.

The CDR3 reads CASSSQWGTRSYEQYF. The CDR3 region has the DNA TGTGCCAGTAGTTCTCAGTGGGGGACACGCTCCTACGAGCAGTACTTC. The chain joins TRBV19 to TRBJ2-7; a possible D gene is TRBD1 (6 bases). The CDR3 extends over 16 amino acids. Trimming removed 5 bases at V and 0 bases at J, with 17 bases between. The V gene's germline CDR1 is LNHDA and CDR2 SQIVND (reference sequence).